This TCR beta chain was identified during a study of neurological immune-mediated disorders. Study findings and constraints: Phylogenetic grouping assigned the repertoires of 18 of 34 multiple sclerosis patients to a single cluster of related CDR3 sequences. This cluster may be a repertoire-level signature.

This clonotype was seen ten or more times. Its specificity is unknown. The CDR3 consists of 15 residues. V dropped 4 bases and J dropped 5; count of bases not matched to a gene: 6. Germline loops: CDR1 SGHRS, CDR2 YFSETQ. TCRdb reprocessed the 5' RACE reads via MiXCR and lists one record per CDR3 protein. This sample has some 66,000 distinct CDR3 sequences, with around 3.7% found just once. The sequenced sample consisted of PBMCs. This clonotype was sampled from a man aged 40-55 years with multiple sclerosis. The V gene is TRBV5-1, the J gene TRBJ2-1; TRBD2 matches at 10 bases. The CDR3 sequence is CASSASGSSHNEQFF. CDR3 coding DNA: TGCGCCAGCAGCGCTAGCGGGAGTTCCCACAATGAGCAGTTCTTC.